Each of the 10 T cell receptor beta chains below was sequenced from the same sample in a study of T-cell memory formation after mild COVID-19. TCRdb reprocessed the 5' RACE reads via MiXCR and lists one record per CDR3 protein. The sample contains 470,000 or so distinct CDR3 sequences, roughly 23% of which appear only once. Input material: PBMCs or a T cell subset sorted from them (not recorded which). These receptors were obtained from an adult woman who had mild COVID-19 (a few samples of this study predate the infection). Cell type and time point are not known.

This clonotype was picked up a small number of times. The V gene is TRBV9, the J gene TRBJ1-1; 8 bases line up with TRBD1. This CDR3 has 15 residues. Germline-derived CDR1 and CDR2 are SGDLS and YYNGEE. The J segment lost 3 bases and the V segment lost 3 bases, leaving 7 bases of the junction unmatched. The CDR3 sequence: CASSETGAAHTEAFF. The CDR3, as DNA: TGTGCCAGCAGCGAGACAGGGGCCGCGCACACTGAAGCTTTCTTT.

A remark on this clonotype: A clone one base away is much larger, so this may be a read error. The chain joins TRBV20-1 to TRBJ2-1; 14 bases align to TRBD2. The CDR3 has 18 amino acids. Germline V gives CDR1 DFQATT, CDR2 SNEGSKA (reference sequence). Trimming took 6 bases from V and 8 from J; bases not matched to a gene: 18. The CDR3 is CSATQRGTSGGWSDEQFF. The DNA of the CDR3 is TGCAGTGCCACCCAGCGCGGGACTAGCGGGGGCTGGTCGGATGAGCAGTTCTTC.

The J gene is TRBJ2-1, the V gene TRBV20-1, with TRBD2 identical over 9 bases. Germline values: CDR1 DFQATT, CDR2 SNEGSKA (reference sequence). With 0 bases clipped from V and 8 bases from J, the junction kept 8 bases outside the gene matches. CDR3 length: 15 residues. The CDR3 DNA sequence: TGCAGTGCTAGAGATTTGGGACTAGCTGGGCATGAGCAGTTCTTC. It is translated as CSARDLGLAGHEQFF.

There are a few counts of this clonotype. The V call is TRBV29-1, the J call TRBJ1-5; a possible D gene is TRBD1 (6 bases). The CDR3 has 14 amino acids. Germline V gives CDR1 SQVTM, CDR2 ANQGSEA. V was shortened by 6 bases and J by 0 bases, with 12 bases between the two germline ends. The CDR3 DNA sequence: TGCAGCGTCCTCACAGGGATTAGCAATCAGCCCCAGCATTTT. Its translation is CSVLTGISNQPQHF.

This clonotype showed up just a few times. This chain joins TRBV3-1 and TRBJ2-1; D is perhaps TRBD2 (5 bases). Trimming cost V 4 bases and J 2 bases, with 12 bases left between them. The CDR3 contains 15 residues. CDR1 is LGHDT and CDR2 is YNNKEL in the germline V gene (reference sequence). This CDR3 reads CASSRSSEAYNEQFF. Here the CDR3 DNA reads TGTGCCAGCAGCCGGAGTAGCGAGGCCTACAATGAGCAGTTCTTC.

The chain is built from TRBV12-3 or TRBV12-4 and TRBJ1-2, with unresolved D. Trimming stripped 6 bases from V and 9 bases from J, with 17 bases between. This CDR3 has 13 amino acids. The DNA for the CDR3 is TGTGCCAGCAGCCTTGGCAGGCGAGGGAGCTACACCTTC. It encodes CASSLGRRGSYTF.

This sequence joins TRBV4-1 and TRBJ1-2; D might be TRBD1 (6 bases). Trimming took 3 bases from V and 4 from J, leaving 12 bases between them. The CDR3 spans 14 residues. Germline V gene lookup returns CDR1 MGHRA and CDR2 YSYEKL. The CDR3 sequence is CASSQDSFTYGYTF. CDR3 coding DNA: TGCGCCAGCAGCCAGGACAGCTTTACCTATGGCTACACCTTC.

This clonotype was counted only a few times. The CDR3 bases are TGTGCCAGCAGTTACTTCTCGGGACAGGGACGCGAGCAGTACTTC. Translated, it gives CASSYFSGQGREQYF. The V call is TRBV6-2 or TRBV6-3, the J call TRBJ2-7; TRBD1 matches 9 bases. Germline V gives CDR1 MNHEY, CDR2 SVGEGT. This CDR3 spans 15 amino acids. V lost 1 base and J lost 6; bases outside the gene matches: 7.

The chain uses TRBV5-1 and TRBJ2-2; 8 bases fit TRBD2. This CDR3 is 16 amino acids long. J gave up 4 bases and V 0 bases, and 5 bases lay outside the gene matches. Germline CDR1 and CDR2: SGHRS and YFSETQ. The CDR3 DNA follows: TGCGCCAGCAGCTTGGCCCCAGCGGGGGTCACCGGGGAGCTGTTTTTT. Translation: CASSLAPAGVTGELFF.

This clonotype was recorded a few times. The V call is TRBV20-1, the J call TRBJ2-3, with 13 bases fitting TRBD2. Germline lookup yields CDR1 DFQATT and CDR2 SNEGSKA (reference sequence). V was clipped by 2 bases and J by 2 bases; unmatched bases: 7. The CDR3 extends over 17 amino acids. DNA of the CDR3: TGCAGTGCTAGAAAGGGACTAGCGGGGACTAACACAGATACGCAGTATTTT. Encoded protein: CSARKGLAGTNTDTQYF.